This entry concerns a single TCR beta chain. This specimen comes from a study of chemoradiotherapy in HPV16-positive cancers. Assay: immunoSEQ multiplex PCR; the TCRdb copy retains only in-frame clones and omits some. The table has 13,000 or so clones, 69% seen once. This CDR3 region has 13 residues. The V gene lost 4 bases and the J gene lost 3 bases, with 10 bases spanning the gap. From germline, CDR1 is SGHRS and CDR2 YFSETQ. The clonotype comes from a human donor with HPV-associated anogenital cancer. Sample acquisition took place from a patient who underwent chemoradiotherapy. The gene calls are TRBV5-1 and TRBJ1-2, with D possibly matching TRBD1 (6 bases). As DNA, the CDR3 is TGCGCCAGCAGCACGACAGGCGACTATGGCTACACCTTC. Its translation: CASSTTGDYGYTF.